This entry lists 31 T cell receptor beta chains sequenced from one sample in a study of T cells expressing NK-cell markers. From its re-call of the 5' RACE reads, TCRdb lists each CDR3 protein once, without DNA. The sample's table shows some 120,000 distinct CDR3 sequences. The sample consisted of blood T cells: a sorted CD56 or NKG2C T cell subset, CD4+ or CD8+ T cells, or bulk PBMC T cells (not recorded which). These receptors all stem from a woman between 18 and 69 years old in good health.

V usage is TRBV7-8 and J usage is TRBJ2-5; the D call of TRBD2 rests on TCRdb alone, since no DNA is present to check it. This CDR3 is 18 amino acids long. The germline gives CDR1 SGHVS, CDR2 FQNEAQ. CDR3 loop: CASSSPRLAGVYQETQYF.

The chain combines TRBV7-9 with TRBJ2-7; the TCRdb D gene call, TRBD1, has no DNA to confirm it. This CDR3 has 16 residues. Germline lookup yields CDR1 SEHNR and CDR2 FQNEAQ (reference sequence). This CDR3 reads CASSPPVGGGGYEQYF. Drawing the rest from reference TRBV7-9 and TRBJ2-7, the complete variable domain is DTGVSQNPRHKITKRGQNVTFRCDPISEHNRLYWYRQTLGQGPEFLTYFQNEAQLEKSRLLSDRFSAERPKGSFSTLEIQRTEQGDSAMYLCASSPPVGGGGYEQYFGPGTRLTVT.

The rearrangement links TRBV7-2 to TRBJ1-5. The germline V gene encodes CDR1 SGHTA and CDR2 FQGNSA. The CDR3 has 15 amino acids. CDR3 sequence: CASSLAGGSNQPQHF.

This rearrangement joins TRBV7-6 to TRBJ2-1; without DNA, the TCRdb call of TRBD1 cannot be checked. This CDR3 spans 19 amino acids. CDR1 is SGHVS and CDR2 is FNYEAQ in the germline V gene. The CDR3 loop reads CASSLNYGPHRGAYNEQFF.

The chain has TRBV28 and TRBJ2-1. CDR3 length: 16 amino acids. Germline V lookup: CDR1 MDHEN, CDR2 SYDVKM. CDR3 sequence: CASSNDILGSYNEQFF.

The chain carries TRBV6-1 and TRBJ1-6. The CDR3 is 16 residues long. Germline assignment: CDR1 MNHNS and CDR2 SASEGT. The CDR3 reads CASSVDQGAYNSPLHF.

The chain joins TRBV6-5 to TRBJ1-1; TCRdb outputs TRBD1, but without DNA this stays unchecked. From germline, CDR1 is MNHEY and CDR2 SVGAGI. The CDR3 is made up of 12 amino acids. CDR3 in amino acids: CASTSGGGEAFF.

The V and J genes are TRBV10-3 and TRBJ2-5; TCRdb picks TRBD1, but there is no DNA to check that call. Germline assignment: CDR1 ENHRY and CDR2 SYGVKD. The CDR3 covers 15 residues. This CDR3 reads CAISQGTASQETQYF.

CDR3 amino acids: CSAHIHNEQFF. The V and J genes are TRBV29-1 and TRBJ2-1. From germline, CDR1 is SQVTM and CDR2 ANQGSEA. The CDR3 runs 11 residues.

The genes are TRBV30 and TRBJ2-5; TCRdb returns TRBD1, unconfirmable since there is no DNA. This CDR3 has 12 residues. The germline V gene has CDR1 GTSNPN and CDR2 SVGIG (reference sequence). This CDR3 is CAWSGIEETQYF.

The chain links TRBV30 to TRBJ2-6; checking the TCRdb D call of TRBD1 is not possible without DNA. Per the germline V gene, CDR1 is GTSNPN and CDR2 is SVGIG (reference sequence). The CDR3 extends over 17 amino acids. The chain's CDR3 is CAWSIGGVRDLANVLTF. The full variable domain, with the rest looked up from reference TRBV30 and TRBJ2-6, is SQTIHQWPATLVQPVGSPLSLECTVEGTSNPNLYWYRQAAGRGLQLLFYSVGIGQISSEVPQNLSASRPQDRQFILSSKKLLLSDSGFYLCAWSIGGVRDLANVLTFGAGSRLTVL.

The chain links TRBV2 to TRBJ2-2; lacking DNA, the TRBD2 call made by TCRdb goes unchecked. The CDR3 length is 17 residues. The germline V gene has CDR1 SNHLY and CDR2 FYNNEI. The CDR3 sequence is CASSPGPRGSHTGELFF.

V and J are TRBV5-4 and TRBJ2-5; absent DNA, TCRdb's TRBD2 call cannot be checked. Germline V gene sequence: CDR1 SGHNT, CDR2 YYREEE (reference sequence). The CDR3 spans 16 residues. CDR3 amino acids: CASSSRLGDPEETQYF.

The chain's CDR3 is CASSLPGPENIQYF. The chain links TRBV14 to TRBJ2-4; TCRdb indicates TRBD1, and absent DNA this call remains unverified. The CDR3 has 14 amino acids. Looked up from germline, CDR1 is SGHDN and CDR2 is FVKESK.

V usage is TRBV7-9 and J usage is TRBJ2-7. The CDR3 has 14 residues. CDR1 and CDR2 (germline): SEHNR, FQNEAQ (reference sequence). The CDR3: CASSRYRDSYEQYF.

The chain carries TRBV7-9 and TRBJ2-5. This CDR3 has 12 residues. Germline CDR1 is SEHNR and CDR2 is FQNEAQ (reference sequence). The CDR3: CASSLVDQTQYF.

The J gene is TRBJ1-6, the V gene TRBV2; the D gene TCRdb calls, TRBD1, cannot be checked with no DNA. This CDR3 region has 14 residues. Germline CDR1 reads SNHLY; CDR2 reads FYNNEI. The CDR3 loop reads CASSEGQINSPLHF.

The chain uses TRBV12-3 or TRBV12-4 and TRBJ1-2. This CDR3 is built from 14 residues. The CDR3 sequence is CASSLLGTSYGYTF.

The chain links TRBV2 to TRBJ2-1. The CDR3 extends over 14 amino acids. The germline gives CDR1 SNHLY, CDR2 FYNNEI. CDR3 region: CASSDRVSYNEQFF.

The V call is TRBV29-1, the J call TRBJ1-2; the D call from TCRdb, TRBD1, cannot be confirmed without DNA. CDR1 SQVTM and CDR2 ANQGSEA come from the germline V gene. The CDR3 is 11 residues long. The CDR3 is CSVGDTYGYTF.

This chain joins TRBV5-5 and TRBJ1-1. Germline V gene lookup returns CDR1 SGHKS and CDR2 YYEKEE (reference sequence). The CDR3 extends over 15 amino acids. CDR3 residues: CASSLDEAMNTEAFF.

This rearrangement joins TRBV7-8 to TRBJ2-5; TCRdb gives TRBD1 as the D gene, but with no DNA this cannot be confirmed. Germline CDR1 and CDR2: SGHVS and FQNEAQ. The CDR3 spans 15 residues. This CDR3 reads CASSLEDIYLETQYF. The full variable domain, in which reference TRBV7-8 and TRBJ2-5 provide the parts outside the CDR3, is GAGVSQSPRYKVAKRGQDVALRCDPISGHVSLFWYQQALGQGPEFLTYFQNEAQLDKSGLPSDRFFAERPEGSVSTLKIQRTQQEDSAVYLCASSLEDIYLETQYFGPGTRLLVL.

The chain links TRBV11-2 to TRBJ2-2; TCRdb indicates TRBD2, and absent DNA this call remains unverified. The V gene's germline CDR1 is SGHAT and CDR2 FQNNGV. This CDR3 comprises 17 residues. The CDR3 loop is CASSLAPSGSYVGELFF.

The CDR3 here is CASSLQESTDTQYF. This chain joins TRBV5-4 and TRBJ2-3. This CDR3 comprises 14 residues. Looked up from germline, CDR1 is SGHNT and CDR2 is YYREEE (reference sequence).

V is TRBV12-3 or TRBV12-4 and J is TRBJ2-4; no DNA is available, so the TRBD2 call from TCRdb remains unchecked. This CDR3 has 17 amino acids. The CDR3 region is CASSPTLAGGPGSIQYF.

The chain is built from TRBV7-2 and TRBJ2-3. CDR1 is SGHTA, CDR2 FQGNSA, per germline. The CDR3 loop spans 16 amino acids. This CDR3 is CASSPGFTKRTDTQYF.

The chain recombines TRBV27 with TRBJ2-3. Germline V gene data show CDR1 as MNHEY and CDR2 as SMNVEV (reference sequence). The CDR3 consists of 14 residues. The CDR3 region is CASSPIAGTDTQYF.

The chain recombines TRBV7-8 with TRBJ2-1; TCRdb returns TRBD1, unconfirmable since there is no DNA. The germline CDR1 and CDR2 sequences are SGHVS and FQNEAQ. The CDR3 runs 14 residues. CDR3 loop: CASSWGTGINEQFF.

This chain connects TRBV7-9 to TRBJ2-5; TCRdb indicates TRBD2, and absent DNA this call remains unverified. The CDR3 is made up of 16 amino acids. Germline V gene lookup returns CDR1 SEHNR and CDR2 FQNEAQ (reference sequence). The chain's CDR3 is CASSLAPSGKEETQYF.

This chain links TRBV27 with TRBJ2-1; TCRdb reports TRBD1, a call that lacks DNA to check it against. The germline gives CDR1 MNHEY, CDR2 SMNVEV (reference sequence). CDR3 length: 15 residues. CDR3 residues: CASSPRDSEYNEQFF.

V usage is TRBV29-1 and J usage is TRBJ2-7; TCRdb's D call of TRBD1 is untestable without DNA. Germline CDR1 is SQVTM and CDR2 is ANQGSEA. This CDR3 region has 14 residues. The CDR3 is CSVEGQGPSYEQYF.